A single sample gave rise to the 9 T cell receptor beta chains below, sequenced in a study of cytomegalovirus exposure and HLA in healthy donors (dated 2017 in TCRdb). Preparation of the library involved the immunoSEQ multiplex PCR assay. For the multiplex PCR, a mixture combining 60 forward primers for TCR Vbeta segments and 13 reverse primers for TCR Jbeta segments was used. Sourced from immuneACCESS, this table was stored by TCRdb with only in-frame sequences that have V and J called. A share of the clones is absent; for the studies checked, an unresolved V gene accounts for under half, and the remainder has no known explanation. Recorded for this sample are about 59,000 clones; just under 75% of them occurred a single time. 6.8% of the sample comes from the top ten. Sequenced: PBMCs. The receptor set was obtained from a man in his thirties or forties in good health and CMV-seropositive.

Remarks on this clone: The same CDR3 arises from other DNA sequences in this sample as well. The chain's CDR3 is CASSLGDRVYNEQFF. CDR3 nucleotide sequence: TGTGCCAGCAGCTTAGGCGACAGGGTCTACAATGAGCAGTTCTTC. The V call is TRBV11-3, the J call TRBJ2-1; 7 bases fit TRBD1. The CDR3 is 15 amino acids. The V and J ends lost 1 base and 3 bases, in that order; junction bases with no gene match: 3. Germline CDR1 reads SGHNT; CDR2 reads YENEEA.

With respect to this clone: A read error may produce the germline difference seen at one junction end. The chain has TRBV7-9 and TRBJ1-2; TRBD1 might be the D (5 bases). This CDR3 is built from 15 residues. Germline values: CDR1 SEHNR, CDR2 FQNEAQ (reference sequence). CDR3 sequence: CASRLDVSAGRGYTF. The CDR3 region has the DNA TGTGCCAGCAGATTAGATGTCTCGGCAGGGCGAGGCTACACCTTC.

The V gene is TRBV7-2, the J gene TRBJ1-1, with a weak D call TRBD1 (5 bases). This CDR3 has 14 residues. Germline CDR1 is SGHTA and CDR2 is FQGNSA. V dropped 5 bases and J dropped 4 bases, with 14 bases sitting between them. CDR3 in amino acids: CASSPQKGITEAFF. The CDR3, as DNA: TGTGCCAGCAGCCCTCAGAAGGGGATCACTGAAGCTTTCTTT. Using reference TRBV7-2 and TRBJ1-1 for the parts outside the CDR3, the full variable domain is GAGVSQSPSNKVTEKGKDVELRCDPISGHTALYWYRQSLGQGLEFLIYFQGNSAPDKSGLPSDRFSAERTGGSVSTLTIQRTQQEDSAVYLCASSPQKGITEAFFGQGTRLTVV.

The genes are TRBV9 and TRBJ1-4, with D tentatively TRBD1 (5 bases). Germline CDR1 SGDLS, CDR2 YYNGEE. Trimming stripped 4 bases from V and 5 bases from J, with 15 bases between. The CDR3 totals 15 residues. The CDR3 region has the DNA TGTGCCAGCAGCCCAGAGTGGGGGGGGAATGAAAAACTGTTTTTT. This encodes CASSPEWGGNEKLFF.

This clone has just a few counts. The V call is TRBV11-1, the J call TRBJ1-2; D perhaps matches TRBD1 (6 bases). The V gene's germline CDR1 is SGHAT and CDR2 FQDESV (reference sequence). The CDR3 loop spans 14 amino acids. Trimming took 5 bases from V and 5 from J, leaving 15 bases between them. The CDR3, as DNA: TGTGCCAGCAGCCGGGACATTCGGAGGTATGGCTACACCTTC. Translated, it gives CASSRDIRRYGYTF.

This clone showed up just a few times. The V gene is TRBV9, the J gene TRBJ1-6, with 7 nucleotides matching TRBD1. The CDR3 extends over 16 amino acids. Germline-derived CDR1 and CDR2 are SGDLS and YYNGEE. J lost 5 bases, V lost 0 bases, and 5 bases had no gene match. The CDR3 nucleotides read TGTGCCAGCAGCGTAGGTGCAGGGGGGCATAATTCACCCCTCCACTTT. Protein: CASSVGAGGHNSPLHF.

CDR3 protein: CASSWTSLSYEQYF. The CDR3 DNA sequence: TGTGCCAGCAGTTGGACAAGCCTCTCCTACGAGCAGTACTTC. This chain joins TRBV28 and TRBJ2-7, with a tentative D call TRBD1 (5 bases). Looked up from germline, CDR1 is MDHEN and CDR2 is SYDVKM. V was pared by 4 bases and J by 0 bases, with 10 bases between. The CDR3 is 14 amino acids.

Only a few counts were recorded for this clone. CDR3 DNA: TGTGCCAGCAGTATGGACAGGGTGAAGGGTGGCTACACCTTC. Its translation: CASSMDRVKGGYTF. This rearrangement joins TRBV6-5 to TRBJ1-2; TRBD1 aligns across 8 bases. Germline values: CDR1 MNHEY, CDR2 SVGAGI. CDR3 length: 14 residues. Trimming at V came to 5 bases and at J to 7 bases, leaving 9 bases not matched to a gene.

The genes are TRBV19 and TRBJ1-2; 7 bases map to TRBD1. This CDR3 comprises 14 residues. Germline CDR1 reads LNHDA; CDR2 reads SQIVND (reference sequence). V dropped 5 bases and J dropped 8; count of bases not matched to a gene: 11. CDR3 nucleotide sequence: TGTGCCAGTAGTGCAGCCGGGACAGCGTACGGCTACACCTTC. Amino acid sequence: CASSAAGTAYGYTF.